Following are 27 T cell receptor beta chains from one sample sequenced in a study of T cell changes during pregnancy in multiple sclerosis. Using immunoSEQ multiplex PCR, the repertoire was profiled, and TCRdb retains in-frame clones only, with some absent. The table shows tens of thousands of clones, with around 94% occurring only once. The specimen was peripheral blood, collected in the third trimester of pregnancy. These receptor sequences come from a female donor with multiple sclerosis, enrolled in a pregnancy study.

The rearrangement joins TRBV5-1 to TRBJ2-2, with TRBD2 matching 15 bases. CDR3 length equals 18 residues. CDR1 is SGHRS and CDR2 is YFSETQ in the germline V gene. V dropped 4 bases and J dropped 5; count of bases not matched to a gene: 9. The CDR3 DNA is TGCGCCAGCAGCGTCGGACTAGCGGGAGGGGATGGGACCGGGGAGCTGTTTTTT. Translating it yields CASSVGLAGGDGTGELFF.

The chain joins TRBV30 to TRBJ1-5; 10 nucleotides line up with TRBD1. V shed 3 bases and J 6 bases; nucleotides not matched to a gene: 8. The germline CDR1 and CDR2 sequences are GTSNPN and SVGIG (reference sequence). The CDR3 is 15 amino acids. CDR3 protein: CAWSPRDRGFQPQHF. CDR3 nucleotides: TGTGCCTGGAGCCCTCGGGACAGGGGATTTCAGCCCCAGCATTTT.

The CDR3: CASTRATNEKLFF. The DNA for the CDR3 is TGTGCCAGCACGAGGGCAACTAATGAAAAACTGTTTTTT. The chain has TRBV28 and TRBJ1-4, with unresolved D. Germline V gene data show CDR1 as MDHEN and CDR2 as SYDVKM. The CDR3 covers 13 residues. V dropped 7 bases and J dropped 0 bases, with 6 bases sitting between them.

The chain's CDR3 is CASSPRGTYEQYF. In nucleotides, the CDR3 is TGTGCCAGCAGCCCCCGGGGGACCTACGAGCAGTACTTC. The V call is TRBV7-9, the J call TRBJ2-7; D perhaps matches TRBD2 (6 bases). Trimming shortened V by 5 bases and J by 2 bases, and 10 bases separated the two germline ends. The CDR3 runs to 13 residues. Germline V gene data show CDR1 as SEHNR and CDR2 as FQNEAQ (reference sequence).

The chain recombines TRBV11-3 with TRBJ2-7; weak D call: TRBD2 (5 bases). Trimming removed 5 bases at V and 5 bases at J, with 19 bases between. The CDR3 has 15 residues. Germline V gene data show CDR1 as SGHNT and CDR2 as YENEEA. CDR3 loop: CASSDSKGSGDEQYF. The DNA for the CDR3 is TGTGCCAGCAGCGACTCGAAAGGGAGTGGCGACGAGCAGTACTTC.

This chain uses TRBV7-2 with TRBJ1-5; D not resolved. V was clipped by 3 bases and J by 5 bases, with 11 bases between them. Germline values: CDR1 SGHTA, CDR2 FQGNSA. The CDR3 consists of 14 residues. CDR3 amino acids: CASSFVSEDQPQHF. CDR3 bases: TGTGCCAGCAGCTTCGTCAGCGAGGATCAGCCCCAGCATTTT.

This chain joins TRBV11-2 and TRBJ2-1; a weak D match, TRBD2 (6 bases). From germline, CDR1 is SGHAT and CDR2 FQNNGV. Trimming shortened V by 1 base and J by 14 bases, and 12 bases separated the two germline ends. The CDR3 contains 12 residues. This CDR3 reads CASSLAGVEEFF. DNA of the CDR3: TGTGCCAGCAGCTTAGCGGGAGTTGAAGAGTTCTTC.

The V and J genes are TRBV29-1 and TRBJ2-7; 8 nucleotides agree with TRBD2. The CDR3 extends over 15 amino acids. With V trimmed by 4 bases and J by 2 bases, 10 bases remained unmatched. The germline V gene encodes CDR1 SQVTM and CDR2 ANQGSEA. In DNA form, the CDR3 reads TGCAGCGTTGTAGGGCTAGCGGGTGCTACCTACGAGCAGTACTTC. Translation gives CSVVGLAGATYEQYF.

The rearrangement joins TRBV6-1 to TRBJ2-5; 9 bases agree with TRBD1. J gave up 5 bases and V 6 bases, and 13 bases lay outside the gene matches. CDR1 MNHNS and CDR2 SASEGT come from the germline V gene. CDR3 length equals 16 residues. The CDR3 reads CASREYAGTGWETQYF. The CDR3 DNA is TGTGCCAGCAGGGAATACGCCGGGACAGGGTGGGAGACCCAGTACTTC.

There are a few counts of this clone. This sequence joins TRBV5-1 and TRBJ1-1; D is ambiguous. The germline V gene has CDR1 SGHRS and CDR2 YFSETQ. CDR3 length: 15 residues. Trimming left V 3 bases short and J 6 bases short, with 18 bases between. The CDR3 loop reads CASSYGGQTKAEAFF. DNA of the CDR3: TGCGCCAGCAGCTACGGAGGGCAGACCAAAGCTGAAGCTTTCTTT.

This rearrangement joins TRBV12-5 to TRBJ2-2; 9 bases line up with TRBD1. Germline CDR1 reads LGHNT; CDR2 reads FRNRAP. The CDR3 length is 15 residues. Trimming removed 5 bases from V and 5 bases from J; junction bases left unmatched: 6. CDR3 coding DNA: TGTGCTAGTGGTCCGGGACAGGGCGGAACCGGGGAGCTGTTTTTT. Its protein product is CASGPGQGGTGELFF.

V usage is TRBV29-1 and J usage is TRBJ2-2, with TRBD2 identical over 8 bases. V gave up 6 bases and J gave up 2 bases; unmatched junction bases: 14. This CDR3 is 17 amino acids long. CDR1 and CDR2 from the germline V gene are SQVTM and ANQGSEA. CDR3 coding DNA: TGCAGCGTGGAGGCGGTAGCGGGACGAACTAACACCGGGGAGCTGTTTTTT. Translated: CSVEAVAGRTNTGELFF.

V is TRBV15 and J is TRBJ1-1; no clear D gene. In germline, CDR1 is LNHNV, CDR2 YYDKDF (reference sequence). This CDR3 region has 18 residues. V was shortened by 0 bases and J by 9 bases, with 26 bases between the two germline ends. CDR3 sequence: CATSRDRNPGGSTLKAFF. The CDR3 nucleotides are TGTGCCACCAGCAGAGATCGGAACCCGGGAGGCTCTACACTCAAAGCTTTCTTT.

The V and J genes are TRBV2 and TRBJ1-5; the D is unclear. The germline V gene has CDR1 SNHLY and CDR2 FYNNEI. Between the trimmed V and J ends, which lost 4 bases and 3 bases, there was a span of 7 bases. This CDR3 is 13 amino acids long. In DNA, the CDR3 is TGTGCCAGCAGTGGCAGGCCCAATCAGCCCCAGCATTTT. It yields the protein CASSGRPNQPQHF.

V gene TRBV29-1 combines with J gene TRBJ1-1; TRBD1 aligns across 10 bases. The V gene end was trimmed by 7 bases and the J gene end by 7 bases; junction bases not matched to a gene: 12. Germline-derived CDR1 and CDR2 are SQVTM and ANQGSEA. The CDR3 covers 14 residues. This CDR3 is CSGGDRGLEGEAFF. CDR3 nucleotide sequence: TGCAGCGGTGGGGACAGGGGACTGGAGGGTGAAGCTTTCTTT.

The chain has TRBV4-3 and TRBJ1-4, with 8 bases aligning to TRBD1. Germline CDR1 is LGHNA and CDR2 is YSLEER. CDR3 length equals 16 residues. V lost 1 base and J lost 5; bases outside the gene matches: 6. This chain's CDR3 is CASSQGAGTGNEKLFF. The CDR3 DNA follows: TGCGCCAGCAGCCAAGGGGCCGGGACAGGCAATGAAAAACTGTTTTTT.

The chain recombines TRBV5-1 with TRBJ2-5, with 9 bases that match TRBD1. This CDR3 comprises 17 residues. Germline-derived CDR1 and CDR2 are SGHRS and YFSETQ. V lost 0 bases and J lost 5; bases outside the gene matches: 11. CDR3 in DNA: TGCGCCAGCAGCTTGGACAACCTTGGACAGGGGCGCGAGACCCAGTACTTC. Amino acid sequence: CASSLDNLGQGRETQYF.

With respect to this clone: Compared with germline, one end of the junction differs, possibly owing to a read error. This chain uses TRBV7-7 with TRBJ2-1; maybe TRBD2 (6 bases). CDR3 length: 14 residues. CDR1 and CDR2 from the germline V gene are SSHAT and FNYEAQ (reference sequence). The CDR3 sequence: CASSLGGGVGEQFF. CDR3 DNA: TGTGCTAGCAGCTTAGGTGGAGGGGTAGGTGAGCAGTTCTTC. The variable domain in full, completed from reference TRBV7-7 and TRBJ2-1, reads GAGVSQSPRYKVTKRGQDVTLRCDPISSHATLYWYQQALGQGPEFLTYFNYEAQPDKSGLPSDRFSAERPEGSISTLTIQRTEQRDSAMYRCASSLGGGVGEQFFGPGTRLTVL.

The chain uses TRBV28 and TRBJ1-2, with D uncertain. From germline, CDR1 is MDHEN and CDR2 SYDVKM. Trimming shortened V by 5 bases and J by 5 bases, and 21 bases separated the two germline ends. The CDR3 totals 16 residues. The CDR3 sequence: CASSPIMSGIRYGYTF. CDR3 DNA: TGTGCCAGCAGTCCCATTATGTCAGGAATTAGGTATGGCTACACCTTC.

The chain uses TRBV18 and TRBJ2-2; the match to TRBD2 covers 7 bases. CDR1 and CDR2 (germline): KGHSH, LQKENI. The CDR3 has 14 residues. V shed 2 bases and J 6 bases; nucleotides not matched to a gene: 3. CDR3 protein: CASSPSGGSGELFF. CDR3 nucleotides: TGTGCCAGCTCACCATCGGGGGGATCCGGGGAGCTGTTTTTT.

The chain employs TRBV28 and TRBJ2-2, with TRBD1 matching over 8 bases. V lost 3 bases, J lost 5 bases, and 5 bases stayed unmatched. CDR1 and CDR2 (germline): MDHEN, SYDVKM. This CDR3 has 15 residues. CDR3 sequence reads: CASSLAQGATGELFF. DNA of the CDR3: TGTGCCAGCAGTTTGGCGCAGGGGGCAACCGGGGAGCTGTTTTTT.

This rearrangement joins TRBV5-1 to TRBJ2-1, with D maybe TRBD2 (5 bases). Germline lookup yields CDR1 SGHRS and CDR2 YFSETQ. The V and J ends lost 7 bases and 4 bases respectively, with 12 bases between them. The CDR3 is made up of 13 amino acids. CDR3 in amino acids: CASREREYNEQFF. The CDR3 coding sequence is TGCGCCAGCCGCGAGAGGGAGTACAATGAGCAGTTCTTC. Using reference TRBV5-1 and TRBJ2-1 for the parts outside the CDR3, the full variable domain is KAGVTQTPRYLIKTRGQQVTLSCSPISGHRSVSWYQQTPGQGLQFLFEYFSETQRNKGNFPGRFSGRQFSNSRSEMNVSTLELGDSALYLCASREREYNEQFFGPGTRLTVL.

V is TRBV28 and J is TRBJ1-2; TRBD1 matches at 9 bases. Germline V CDR1 and CDR2: MDHEN, SYDVKM. V gave up 6 bases and J gave up 7 bases; unmatched junction bases: 12. This CDR3 is 15 amino acids long. The CDR3 loop is CASSYQTGGEGGYTF. In nucleotides, the CDR3 is TGTGCCAGCAGCTACCAGACAGGGGGGGAAGGTGGCTACACCTTC.

The chain employs TRBV10-1 and TRBJ2-7, with TRBD2 identical over 10 bases. CDR3 length: 15 residues. V was pared by 3 bases and J by 7 bases, with 9 bases of the junction left unmatched. Germline values: CDR1 WNHNN, CDR2 SYGVQD (reference sequence). The CDR3: CASSEELAGVNEQYF. DNA for the CDR3: TGCGCCAGCAGTGAAGAGCTAGCGGGAGTCAATGAGCAGTACTTC.

The count of this clone is one. This chain connects TRBV13 to TRBJ1-1; 8 positions match TRBD1. The trim removed 5 bases at V and 8 bases at J, leaving 10 bases unmatched. The V gene's germline CDR1 is PRHDT and CDR2 FYEKMQ (reference sequence). CDR3 length: 14 amino acids. The CDR3 loop reads CASSGRQGLPEAFF. The CDR3 DNA reads TGTGCCAGCAGCGGGCGACAGGGGCTCCCGGAAGCTTTCTTT.

V is TRBV5-6 and J is TRBJ2-7, with 11 bases lining up with TRBD2. This CDR3 region has 14 residues. Germline-derived CDR1 and CDR2 are SGHDT and YYEEEE. V lost 4 bases, J lost 0 bases, and 0 bases stayed unmatched. CDR3 nucleotides: TGTGCCAGCAGCGGACTAGCGGGCTCCTACGAGCAGTACTTC. This translates into CASSGLAGSYEQYF. Supplemented by reference TRBV5-6 and TRBJ2-7, the full variable domain reads DAGVTQSPTHLIKTRGQQVTLRCSPKSGHDTVSWYQQALGQGPQFIFQYYEEEERQRGNFPDRFSGHQFPNYSSELNVNALLLGDSALYLCASSGLAGSYEQYFGPGTRLTVT.

This chain joins TRBV6-1 and TRBJ1-5, with D maybe TRBD1 (6 bases). Germline V gives CDR1 MNHNS, CDR2 SASEGT. The CDR3 is made up of 14 amino acids. V was clipped by 4 bases and J by 5 bases, with 12 bases between them. CDR3 residues: CASSGGTLDQPQHF. The CDR3 DNA reads TGTGCCAGCAGTGGAGGGACACTTGATCAGCCCCAGCATTTT.